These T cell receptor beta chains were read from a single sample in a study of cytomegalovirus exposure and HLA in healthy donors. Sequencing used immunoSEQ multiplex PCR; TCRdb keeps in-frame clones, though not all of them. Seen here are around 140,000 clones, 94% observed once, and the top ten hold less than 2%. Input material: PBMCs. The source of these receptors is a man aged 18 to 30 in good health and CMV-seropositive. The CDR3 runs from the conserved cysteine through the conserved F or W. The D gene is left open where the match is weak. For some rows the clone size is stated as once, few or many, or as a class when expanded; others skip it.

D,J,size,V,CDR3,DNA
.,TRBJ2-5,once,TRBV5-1,CASSLVGRETQYF,TGCGCCAGCAGCTTGGTGGGGAGAGAGACCCAGTACTTC
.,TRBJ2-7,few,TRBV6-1,CASSARWSSYEQYF,TGTGCCAGCAGCGCGAGGTGGTCCTCCTACGAGCAGTACTTC
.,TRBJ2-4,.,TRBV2,CASSEREILAKNIQYF,TGTGCCAGCAGTGAGAGGGAAATACTAGCCAAAAACATTCAGTACTTC
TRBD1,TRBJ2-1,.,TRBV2,CASSLTGGTYNEQFF,TGTGCCAGCAGTCTCACAGGGGGCACCTACAATGAGCAGTTCTTC
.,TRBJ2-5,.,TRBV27,CASSGLAHQETQYF,TGTGCCAGCAGTGGGCTAGCGCACCAAGAGACCCAGTACTTC
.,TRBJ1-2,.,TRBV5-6,CASSLGGNYGYTF,TGTGCCAGCAGCTTGGGGGGCAACTATGGCTACACCTTC
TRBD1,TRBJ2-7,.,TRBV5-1,CASSLDWDRFYEQYF,TGCGCCAGCAGCTTGGACTGGGACAGATTCTACGAGCAGTACTTC
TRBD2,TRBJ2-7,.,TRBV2,CATYGGLAAYEQYF,TGTGCCACCTATGGAGGGCTAGCGGCCTACGAGCAGTACTTC
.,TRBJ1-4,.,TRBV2,CASTYQMALNRVEKLFF,TGTGCCAGCACTTATCAAATGGCGCTGAATCGGGTGGAAAAACTGTTTTTT
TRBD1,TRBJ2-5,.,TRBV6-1,CASSDPDRGLEETQYF,TGTGCCAGCAGTGACCCCGACAGGGGGCTGGAGGAGACCCAGTACTTC
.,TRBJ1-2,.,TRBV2,CASTPTGEGYTF,TGTGCCAGCACTCCGACGGGGGAGGGCTACACCTTC
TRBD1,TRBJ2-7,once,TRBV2,CASSQQQGVYEQYF,TGTGCCAGCAGCCAACAGCAGGGGGTCTACGAGCAGTACTTC
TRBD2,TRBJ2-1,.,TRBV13,CASSLGTSGSQNNEQFF,TGTGCCAGCAGCTTAGGGACTAGCGGGAGCCAGAACAATGAGCAGTTCTTC
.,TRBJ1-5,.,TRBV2,CASGGGTNRILPQHF,TGTGCCAGCGGGGGGGGGACCAATCGAATACTGCCCCAGCATTTT
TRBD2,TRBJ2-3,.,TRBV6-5,CASSRGGPDRDTQYF,TGTGCCAGCAGTCGGGGGGGCCCTGACAGAGATACGCAGTATTTT
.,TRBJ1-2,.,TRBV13,CASSSAEGGYTF,TGTGCCAGCAGCTCCGCCGAGGGTGGCTACACCTTC
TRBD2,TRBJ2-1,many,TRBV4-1,CASRPGLAGRNEQFF,TGCGCCAGCAGACCCGGACTAGCGGGACGAAATGAGCAGTTCTTC
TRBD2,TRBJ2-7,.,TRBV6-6,CASSYGLAGVDEQYF,TGTGCCAGCAGTTACGGACTAGCGGGAGTCGACGAGCAGTACTTC
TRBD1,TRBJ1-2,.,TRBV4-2,CASSQPGQENYGYTF,TGTGCCAGCAGCCAACCGGGACAGGAAAACTATGGCTACACCTTC
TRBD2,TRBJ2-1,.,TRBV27,CASRRWVAGSGYNEQFF,TGTGCCAGCCGGCGGTGGGTAGCGGGAAGTGGCTACAATGAGCAGTTCTTC
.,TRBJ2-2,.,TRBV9,CASSTSYRRPNTGELFF,TGTGCCAGCAGCACGAGCTACAGGAGACCGAACACCGGGGAGCTGTTTTTT
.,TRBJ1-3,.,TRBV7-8,CASRGLESSGNTIYF,TGTGCCAGCCGAGGGTTGGAGAGCTCTGGAAACACCATATATTTT
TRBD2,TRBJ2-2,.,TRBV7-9,CASSLGTSGYANTGELFF,TGTGCCAGCAGCCTAGGGACTAGCGGATACGCGAACACCGGGGAGCTGTTTTTT
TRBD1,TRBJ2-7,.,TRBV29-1,CSVQTGGGEQYF,TGCAGCGTTCAGACAGGGGGAGGTGAGCAGTACTTC
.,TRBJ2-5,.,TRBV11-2,CASSTLDRQETQYF,TGTGCCAGCAGCACCTTGGACAGACAAGAGACCCAGTACTTC
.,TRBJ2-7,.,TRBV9,CASSGAPNREQYF,TGTGCCAGCAGCGGCGCCCCGAACAGGGAGCAGTACTTC
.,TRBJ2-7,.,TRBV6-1,CASSEWGFEGIEQYF,TGTGCCAGCAGTGAATGGGGATTCGAGGGAATCGAGCAGTACTTC
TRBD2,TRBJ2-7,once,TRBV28,CAIRGMGGTSDSYEQYF,TGTGCCATCCGCGGAATGGGCGGGACTAGCGATTCCTACGAGCAGTACTTC
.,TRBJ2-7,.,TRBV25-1,CASSPGTGIEQYF,TGTGCCAGCAGTCCGGGTACGGGGATCGAGCAGTACTTC